Presented here are 10 T cell receptor beta chains from one specimen sequenced in a study of shared clonotypes between healthy human individuals (dated by TCRdb to 2018 to 2021). Library preparation employed the immunoSEQ multiplex PCR assay. TCRdb stores this immuneACCESS table with in-frame sequences only. Part of the clones is absent; in the studies checked, under half of the shortfall reflects unresolved V genes, and no reason is known for the rest. The sample table shows around 550,000 clones, and around 95% are seen once. Of the sample, approximately 0.11% falls within the top ten clones. CD8 naive samples were CD45RO-negative cells positively selected for CCR7, giving a CD45RA+CCR7+ population that excluded TemRA cells. What was sequenced was naive CD8+ T cells sorted from blood. The cell subset or site tag for this specimen amounts to: CD45RA+CCR7+. The receptors come from a woman in her thirties in good health.

The J gene is TRBJ2-1, the V gene TRBV19; the D is unclear. CDR1 is LNHDA, CDR2 SQIVND, per germline (reference sequence). V gave up 6 bases and J gave up 4 bases, with 13 bases separating them. The CDR3 length is 14 residues. The CDR3 loop reads CASSGRVDYNEQFF. CDR3 DNA sequence: TGTGCCAGTAGCGGCCGAGTGGATTACAATGAGCAGTTCTTC.

The CDR3 spells CASGLDGGNTEAFF. The CDR3 region has the DNA TGTGCCAGCGGGTTGGACGGCGGAAACACTGAAGCTTTCTTT. The V gene is TRBV2, the J gene TRBJ1-1; D remains ambiguous. V was trimmed by 8 bases and J by 2 bases, leaving 15 bases between them. From germline, CDR1 is SNHLY and CDR2 FYNNEI. This CDR3 comprises 14 residues.

This chain links TRBV19 with TRBJ2-5, with TRBD2 as a possible D gene (5 bases). Germline V gene data show CDR1 as LNHDA and CDR2 as SQIVND (reference sequence). The CDR3 spans 15 residues. V lost 0 bases and J lost 5, with 13 bases in between. The DNA of the CDR3 is TGTGCCAGTAGTATAGATGCTCAGACGGGGGAGACCCAGTACTTC. This gives the protein CASSIDAQTGETQYF.

CDR3 DNA: TGCGCCAGCAGCTTGGCTGCTGCAGCAACCTACGAGCAGTACTTC. Translation gives CASSLAAAATYEQYF. This chain joins TRBV5-1 and TRBJ2-7; D remains ambiguous. This CDR3 is 15 amino acids long. CDR1 is SGHRS and CDR2 is YFSETQ in the germline V gene. V gave up 0 bases and J gave up 2 bases, with 12 bases separating them. Looking up the rest from reference TRBV5-1 and TRBJ2-7 gives the full variable domain: KAGVTQTPRYLIKTRGQQVTLSCSPISGHRSVSWYQQTPGQGLQFLFEYFSETQRNKGNFPGRFSGRQFSNSRSEMNVSTLELGDSALYLCASSLAAAATYEQYFGPGTRLTVT.

Notes on this clone: At the DNA level, this CDR3 is encoded by other sequences in the same sample as well. This chain joins TRBV27 and TRBJ2-7, with 14 bases matching TRBD2. Trimming cost V 4 bases and J 5 bases; bases outside gene matches: 4. This CDR3 comprises 15 residues. Germline V gives CDR1 MNHEY, CDR2 SMNVEV (reference sequence). CDR3 protein: CASSSGTSGSNEQYF. The CDR3 DNA is TGTGCCAGCAGTTCCGGGACTAGCGGGAGCAACGAGCAGTACTTC.

The chain couples TRBV29-1 to TRBJ1-1; D not certain. Trimming stripped 7 bases from V and 5 bases from J, with 14 bases between. Germline loops: CDR1 SQVTM, CDR2 ANQGSEA. This CDR3 has 12 residues. The CDR3 region is CSAGIAGTEAFF. In DNA form, the CDR3 reads TGCAGCGCCGGTATTGCGGGGACTGAAGCTTTCTTT.

This chain connects TRBV5-6 to TRBJ2-7; tentative D call: TRBD2 (5 bases). The germline V and J ends were trimmed by 7 bases and 3 bases, with 17 bases remaining between them. Germline lookup yields CDR1 SGHDT and CDR2 YYEEEE. The CDR3 runs 14 residues. In DNA form, the CDR3 reads TGTGCCAGCGGGAACAGCTCGGGATACTACGAGCAGTACTTC. It yields the protein CASGNSSGYYEQYF.

This sequence joins TRBV5-1 and TRBJ2-7; 7 nucleotides align to TRBD2. The CDR3 consists of 14 residues. V shed 2 bases, J shed 4 bases, and the junction held 6 bases outside the gene matches. CDR1 is SGHRS and CDR2 is YFSETQ in the germline V gene. In nucleotides, the CDR3 is TGCGCCAGCAGCTTTGAGGGAGGGTGGTACGAGCAGTACTTC. Amino acid sequence: CASSFEGGWYEQYF.

Details on this clone: Germline is not matched at one junction end, which may reflect a read error. The chain uses TRBV11-2 and TRBJ1-1, with 7 bases aligning to TRBD1. Germline CDR1 is SGHAT and CDR2 is FQNNGV. The CDR3 spans 13 residues. CDR3 nucleotide sequence: TGTGTCAGCAGCTTCTGGCAGGGGGAAATGGCTTTCTTT. It codes for CVSSFWQGEMAFF.

The chain uses TRBV2 and TRBJ1-4, with D hard to call. Germline CDR1 reads SNHLY; CDR2 reads FYNNEI. The CDR3 is 14 residues long. V was clipped by 8 bases and J by 0 bases, with 10 bases between them. CDR3: CASQKDATNEKLFF. As DNA, the CDR3 is TGTGCCAGCCAGAAAGATGCAACTAATGAAAAACTGTTTTTT.